This TCR beta chain was obtained from a study of cytomegalovirus exposure and HLA in healthy donors. To note about this clone: Its antigen is undetermined.

At collection, donors were nominally healthy, but unrecorded immune exposures were probable. The ends were cut back, 0 bases at V and 0 bases at J, with 6 bases in the middle. Germline V gene sequence: CDR1 GTSNPN, CDR2 SVGIG (reference sequence). This CDR3 is 13 amino acids long. Overall study findings and caveats: Indistinguishability led to the exclusion of some V segments, TRBV6-2 and TRBV6-3 included. Sequence variants that were highly shared formed a cluster that was likely a sequencing artifact. Researchers counted about 150 TCR beta chains as cytomegalovirus-associated.

Both 60 Vbeta primers and 13 Jbeta primers went into the PCR. Assay: immunoSEQ multiplex PCR; the TCRdb copy retains only in-frame clones and omits some. The table includes under 150,000 clones, roughly three quarters detected once. This clonotype was sampled from a female donor in good health and CMV-seronegative. The material sequenced was PBMCs. V usage is TRBV30 and J usage is TRBJ2-7, with D unclear. CDR3: CAWSVGSSYEQYF. The CDR3 DNA follows: TGTGCCTGGAGTGTCGGTAGCTCCTACGAGCAGTACTTC.